The rows below give T cell receptor beta chains drawn from one sample of a study of cytomegalovirus exposure and HLA in healthy donors. TCRdb keeps only in-frame clones here, not all; method: immunoSEQ multiplex PCR. This sample's table reports roughly 70,000 clones. The material sequenced was PBMCs. These receptors came from a man aged 35 to 55 in good health and CMV-seronegative. CDR3s include the opening cysteine and the closing phenylalanine or tryptophan.

V,J,CDR3
TRBV27,TRBJ1-6,CASSLSRSPLHF
TRBV6-1,TRBJ1-5,CASSERRTNQPQHF
TRBV6-5,TRBJ1-1,CASSALGGADGEAFF
TRBV7-2,TRBJ2-7,CASSPGQELYEQYF
TRBV28,TRBJ2-7,CASRDREGEQYF
TRBV30,TRBJ2-3,CAWSVPGGGRTDTQYF
TRBV6-1,TRBJ1-6,CASSGSDRYNSPLHF
TRBV5-8,TRBJ1-5,CASSRLQPQHF
TRBV28,TRBJ1-5,CASSFSAGRNQPQHF
TRBV5-6,TRBJ2-1,CASSLGGGALNEQFF
TRBV5-1,TRBJ2-3,CASSLGLDLSTQYF
TRBV7-9,TRBJ2-5,CASSGRGRGQETQYF
TRBV5-1,TRBJ1-5,CASSLQGAGNQPQHF
TRBV15,TRBJ1-2,CATSIGTDGYTF
TRBV6-1,TRBJ1-1,CAYKTGMNTEAFF
TRBV5-1,TRBJ1-6,CASSLQDRGNVRNSPLHF